One T cell receptor (beta chain) is described in this entry. The data were taken from a study of lymphopenia after photon versus proton radiotherapy. TCRdb keeps only in-frame clones here, not all; method: immunoSEQ multiplex PCR. This table holds about 83,000 clones, about four fifths found once. The germline V gene encodes CDR1 MNHEY and CDR2 SVGAGI. V was clipped by 0 bases and J by 1 base; unmatched bases: 4. This CDR3 region has 16 residues. The sample was peripheral blood, taken from a patient treated with proton-based radiotherapy. This chain uses TRBV6-5 with TRBJ2-5; 8 nucleotides match TRBD2. The sequence derives from a man aged 55-75 years with pancreatic cancer. This chain's CDR3 is CASSYSAGGLQETQYF. The DNA of the CDR3 is TGTGCCAGCAGTTACTCCGCGGGAGGACTCCAAGAGACCCAGTACTTC.